A selection of T cell receptor beta chains follows, all from one sample in a study of blood T cell repertoires in COVID-19. TCRdb's copy holds only in-frame clones and misses some; the assay was immunoSEQ multiplex PCR. The sample includes 200,000 to 300,000 clones, roughly 90% seen only once; the top ten take around 4%. Source material: PBMCs or T cells enriched from blood (not recorded which). The receptors stem from a woman under 40 who had recovered from COVID-19. The CDR3 runs from the conserved cysteine through the conserved F or W. A D gene is named only where the DNA matches it firmly. Clone size is given for some rows only: seen once, a few or many times, or a class if the clone is expanded.

V gene	J gene	clone size	D gene	CDR3 DNA	CDR3 protein
TRBV24-1	TRBJ2-3	-	TRBD2	TGTGCCACCAGTGCCGGGACTAGCGGGAGTTTCGGCACAGATACGCAGTATTTT	CATSAGTSGSFGTDTQYF
TRBV13	TRBJ2-3	-	TRBD2	TGTGCCAGCAGCTTTCTGACTAGCGGGGGCAGCACAGATACGCAGTATTTT	CASSFLTSGGSTDTQYF
TRBV19	TRBJ2-1	-	-	TGTGCCAGTAGTGTCGACAGGTACAATGAGCAGTTCTTC	CASSVDRYNEQFF
TRBV23-1	TRBJ1-1	once	-	TGCGCCAGCAGTCAGACGAAGACTGGAGCTTTCTTT	CASSQTKTGAFF
TRBV5-6	TRBJ1-4	-	-	TGTGCCAGCAGCTCCCTGCAAACCGGGATCTCAGAAATTAATGAAAAACTGTTTTTT	CASSSLQTGISEINEKLFF
TRBV11-2	TRBJ1-4	-	-	TGTGCCAGCAACCGGGATATATATGCAACTAATGAAAAACTGTTTTTT	CASNRDIYATNEKLFF
TRBV7-2	TRBJ2-2	-	TRBD2	TGTGCCAGCAGCCGGCATAGCGGGCTCCTCACCGGGGAGCTGTTTTTT	CASSRHSGLLTGELFF
TRBV19	TRBJ1-5	-	-	TGTGCCAGTAGCGTGGACAGTCAAAAGCCCCAGCATTTT	CASSVDSQKPQHF
TRBV7-6	TRBJ2-2	-	TRBD2	TGTGCCAGCAGACCGACTAGCGGTTCGAACACCGGGGAGCTGTTTTTT	CASRPTSGSNTGELFF
TRBV30	TRBJ1-1	-	TRBD1	TGTGCCTGGAGTGATAGGACAGGGGGGGACACTGAAGCTTTCTTT	CAWSDRTGGDTEAFF
TRBV3-1/TRBV3-2	TRBJ1-1	-	-	TGTGCCAGCAGCCAAGATCTAGGCGTGAACACTGAAGCTTTCTTT	CASSQDLGVNTEAFF
TRBV5-1	TRBJ1-1	-	-	TGCGCCAGCAGCTGGGCTCGACAGACGAACACTGAAGCTTTCTTT	CASSWARQTNTEAFF
TRBV3-1/TRBV3-2	TRBJ1-1	-	TRBD1	TGTGCCAGCAGCCAATCGGCAGGGGGGAACACTGAAGCTTTCTTT	CASSQSAGGNTEAFF
TRBV10-3	TRBJ2-1	-	-	TGTGCCATCAGTGAGTCGCAACTCTACAATGAGCAGTTCTTC	CAISESQLYNEQFF
TRBV5-1	TRBJ2-1	-	TRBD2	TGCGCCAGCAGCCTCGGGACTAGCGGGAGCTCCTACAATGAGCAGTTCTTC	CASSLGTSGSSYNEQFF
TRBV5-1	TRBJ2-1	-	TRBD1	TGCGCCAGCTGGAGGACAGGGGGCAATGAGCAGTTCTTC	CASWRTGGNEQFF
TRBV10-1	TRBJ2-1	-	TRBD2	TGCGCCAGCAGTGAGCCGGGACTAGCGGACTGCTACAATGAGCAGTTCTTC	CASSEPGLADCYNEQFF
TRBV6-5	TRBJ1-2	-	-	TGTGCCAGCAGTTCTTACAGTACTGACTATGGCTACACCTTC	CASSSYSTDYGYTF
TRBV28	TRBJ1-6	-	TRBD1	TGTGCCAGCCACCCCAGGGGGGCAGGGATGGTATCACCCCTCCACTTT	CASHPRGAGMVSPLHF
TRBV28	TRBJ1-2	-	-	TGTGCCAGCAGTCGAGACCGGGGGTTCTATGGCTACACCTTC	CASSRDRGFYGYTF
TRBV5-4	TRBJ2-2	-	-	TGTGCCAGCAGCGAGGACAGCACCGGGGAGCTGTTTTTT	CASSEDSTGELFF
TRBV5-6	TRBJ2-1	-	-	TGTGCCAGCAGCTCTTTAACTAGGTACAATGAGCAGTTCTTC	CASSSLTRYNEQFF
TRBV30	TRBJ1-5	-	TRBD1	TGTGCCTGGGCAAAAGGGGGACAGAGGATGGCTCAGCCCCAGCATTTT	CAWAKGGQRMAQPQHF
TRBV5-6	TRBJ2-3	-	TRBD1	TGTGCCAGCAGCTTCACAGGGGACGATACAGATACGCAGTATTTT	CASSFTGDDTDTQYF
TRBV4-3	TRBJ1-1	-	-	TGCGCCAGCAGCCCCTGGGCCCGATGGAACACTGAAGCTTTCTTT	CASSPWARWNTEAFF
TRBV7-2	TRBJ1-1	-	-	TGTGCCAGCAGACTGGACTGGGGAACGACTGAAGCTTTCTTT	CASRLDWGTTEAFF
TRBV7-2	TRBJ1-2	-	TRBD1	TGTGCCAGCAGCTTAGCCTCTGACAGGGTCAACTATGGCTACACCTTC	CASSLASDRVNYGYTF